This T cell receptor (beta chain) was identified in a study of regulatory T cells in long-lasting Graves disease. Study-level background: Patients with new Graves' disease had used antithyroid drugs below 3 months. Study-level points and caveats: Study was limited to peripheral blood, excluding thyroid tissue.

This clonotype was seen at least ten times. What it binds is unknown. CDR3 regions were amplified by Arm-PCR using iRepertoire HTBI primers to build TCR beta libraries. TCRdb redid the calling of the multiplex PCR reads with MiXCR, one entry per CDR3 protein. Of about 200,000 distinct CDR3 sequences listed, around a fifth are singletons. The V gene end was trimmed by 3 bases and the J gene end by 10 bases; junction bases not matched to a gene: 9. The CDR3 has 13 amino acids. Per the germline V gene, CDR1 is SGDLS and CDR2 is YYNGEE. Time point indicated: newly diagnosed GD, antithyroid drugs for less than 3 months. PBMC RNA was the source of the TCR library. In addition, the sample was reused for a study of T cells in Graves' hyperthyroidism and ophthalmopathy. As that report states: Graves' hyperthyroidism was deemed stable given no ophthalmopathy progression within 18 months. HTBI primers were employed in a first-round RT-PCR of the TCR CDR3.

The sequencing here drew on peripheral blood mononuclear cells (PBMCs), taken at new diagnosis, from a patient treated with antithyroid drugs. The sequence derives from a woman in her thirties with Graves disease. This sequence joins TRBV9 and TRBJ1-1; TRBD1 aligns across 7 bases. The CDR3 nucleotides read TGTGCCAGCAGCGAGGCGGACAGGAGGACAGCTTTCTTT. This codes for CASSEADRRTAFF.